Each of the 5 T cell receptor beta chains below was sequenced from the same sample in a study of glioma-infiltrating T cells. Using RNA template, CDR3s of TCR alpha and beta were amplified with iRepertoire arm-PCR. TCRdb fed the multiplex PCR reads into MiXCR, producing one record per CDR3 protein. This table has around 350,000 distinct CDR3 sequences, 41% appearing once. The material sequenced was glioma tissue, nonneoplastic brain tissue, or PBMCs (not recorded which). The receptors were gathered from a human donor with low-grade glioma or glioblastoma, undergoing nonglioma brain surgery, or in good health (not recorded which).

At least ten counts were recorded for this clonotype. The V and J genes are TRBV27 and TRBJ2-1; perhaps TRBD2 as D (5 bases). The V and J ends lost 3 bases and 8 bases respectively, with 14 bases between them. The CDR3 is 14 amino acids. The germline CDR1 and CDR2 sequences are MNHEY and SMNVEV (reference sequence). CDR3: CASSFALVGHEQFF. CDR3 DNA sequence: TGTGCCAGCAGTTTCGCACTAGTAGGCCATGAGCAGTTCTTC.

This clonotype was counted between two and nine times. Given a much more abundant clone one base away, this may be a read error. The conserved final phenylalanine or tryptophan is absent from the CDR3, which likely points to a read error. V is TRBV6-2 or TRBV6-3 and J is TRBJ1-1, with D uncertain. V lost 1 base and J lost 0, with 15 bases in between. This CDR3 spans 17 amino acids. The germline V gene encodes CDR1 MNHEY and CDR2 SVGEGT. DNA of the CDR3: TGTGCCAGCAGTTACTACGGGCCCCGAATCATGAACACTGAAGCTTTCTCT. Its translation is CASSYYGPRIMNTEAFS.

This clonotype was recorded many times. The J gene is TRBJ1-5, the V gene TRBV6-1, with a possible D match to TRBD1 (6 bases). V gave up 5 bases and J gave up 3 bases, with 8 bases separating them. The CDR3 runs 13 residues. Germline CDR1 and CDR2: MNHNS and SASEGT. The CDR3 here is CASSRTVNQPQHF. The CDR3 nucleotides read TGTGCCAGCAGTCGGACAGTCAATCAGCCCCAGCATTTT.

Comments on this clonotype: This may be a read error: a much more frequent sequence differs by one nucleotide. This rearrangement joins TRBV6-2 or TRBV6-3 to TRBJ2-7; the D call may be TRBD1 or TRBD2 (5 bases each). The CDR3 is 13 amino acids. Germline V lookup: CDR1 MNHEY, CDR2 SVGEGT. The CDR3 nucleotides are TGTGCCAGCAGTTTCGACGGGACCTACAAGCAGTACTTC. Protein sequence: CASSFDGTYKQYF.

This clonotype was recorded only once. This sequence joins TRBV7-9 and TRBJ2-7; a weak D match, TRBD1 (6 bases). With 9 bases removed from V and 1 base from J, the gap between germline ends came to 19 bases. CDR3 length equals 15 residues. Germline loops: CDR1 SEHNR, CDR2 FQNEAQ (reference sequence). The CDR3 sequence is CASSPEGQGSYEQYF. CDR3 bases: TGTGCCAGTAGTCCCGAGGGTCAGGGGTCCTACGAGCAGTACTTC.